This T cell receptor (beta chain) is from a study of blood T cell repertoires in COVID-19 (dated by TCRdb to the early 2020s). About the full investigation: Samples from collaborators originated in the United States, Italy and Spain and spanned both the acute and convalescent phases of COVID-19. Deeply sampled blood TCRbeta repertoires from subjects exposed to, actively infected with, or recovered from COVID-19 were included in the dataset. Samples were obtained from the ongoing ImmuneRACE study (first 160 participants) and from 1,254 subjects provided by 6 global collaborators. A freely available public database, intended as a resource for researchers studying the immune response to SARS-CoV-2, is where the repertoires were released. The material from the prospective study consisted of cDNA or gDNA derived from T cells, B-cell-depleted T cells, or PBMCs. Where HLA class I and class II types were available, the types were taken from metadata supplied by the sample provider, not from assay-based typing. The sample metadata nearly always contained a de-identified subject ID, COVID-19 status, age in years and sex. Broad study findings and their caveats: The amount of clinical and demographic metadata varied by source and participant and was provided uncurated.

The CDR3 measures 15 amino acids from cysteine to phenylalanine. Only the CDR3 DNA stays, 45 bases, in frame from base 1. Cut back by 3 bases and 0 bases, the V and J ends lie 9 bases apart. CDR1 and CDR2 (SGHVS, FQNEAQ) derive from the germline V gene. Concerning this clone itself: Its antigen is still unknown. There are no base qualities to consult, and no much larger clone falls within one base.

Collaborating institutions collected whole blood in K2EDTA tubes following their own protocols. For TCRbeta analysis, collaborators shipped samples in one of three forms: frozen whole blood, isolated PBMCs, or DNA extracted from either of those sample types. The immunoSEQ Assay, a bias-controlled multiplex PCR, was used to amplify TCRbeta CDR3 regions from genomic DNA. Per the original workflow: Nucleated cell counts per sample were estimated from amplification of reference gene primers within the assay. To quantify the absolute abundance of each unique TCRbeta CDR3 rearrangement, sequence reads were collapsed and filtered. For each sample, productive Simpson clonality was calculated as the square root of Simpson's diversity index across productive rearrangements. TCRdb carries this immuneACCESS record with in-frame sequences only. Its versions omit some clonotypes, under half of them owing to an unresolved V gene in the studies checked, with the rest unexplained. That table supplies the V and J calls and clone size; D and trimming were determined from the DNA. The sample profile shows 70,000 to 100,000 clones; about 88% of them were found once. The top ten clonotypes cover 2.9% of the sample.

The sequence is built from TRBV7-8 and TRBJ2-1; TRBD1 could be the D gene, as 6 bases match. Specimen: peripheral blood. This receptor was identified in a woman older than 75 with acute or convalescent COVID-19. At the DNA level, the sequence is TGTGCCAGCAGCTTTGGCAGGGGCTCCTACAATGAGCAGTTCTTC. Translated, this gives CASSFGRGSYNEQFF.